This T cell receptor (beta chain) was documented in a study of chemoradiotherapy in HPV16-positive cancers. In the study overall: A couple of HPV16-positive patients' cells yielded candidate HPV-specific clones and common motifs.

Germline V gene sequence: CDR1 LNHDA, CDR2 SQIVND (reference sequence). CDR3 length: 15 amino acids. The V segment lost 0 bases and the J segment 2 bases; nucleotides outside the gene matches: 4. Over chemoradiotherapy, repertoires were sampled more than once. In regard to this clone: The antigen is undetermined.

Study-wide results and caveats: HPV-responsive T-cell expansion during chemoradiotherapy was linked to improved recurrence-free survival in HPV16-positive patients.

Method: immunoSEQ multiplex PCR; TCRdb's copy keeps in-frame clones and lacks some. The repertoire holds 2,000 to 2,500 clones, with about four fifths as singletons. The specimen comprised tumor tissue, sampled from a patient who underwent chemoradiotherapy. The V and J genes are TRBV19 and TRBJ2-7; the match to TRBD1 covers 7 bases. This sequence originates from a human donor with HPV-associated anogenital cancer. CDR3 loop: CASSIDRDRPYEQYF. In DNA, the CDR3 is TGTGCCAGTAGTATAGACCGGGACAGACCCTACGAGCAGTACTTC.